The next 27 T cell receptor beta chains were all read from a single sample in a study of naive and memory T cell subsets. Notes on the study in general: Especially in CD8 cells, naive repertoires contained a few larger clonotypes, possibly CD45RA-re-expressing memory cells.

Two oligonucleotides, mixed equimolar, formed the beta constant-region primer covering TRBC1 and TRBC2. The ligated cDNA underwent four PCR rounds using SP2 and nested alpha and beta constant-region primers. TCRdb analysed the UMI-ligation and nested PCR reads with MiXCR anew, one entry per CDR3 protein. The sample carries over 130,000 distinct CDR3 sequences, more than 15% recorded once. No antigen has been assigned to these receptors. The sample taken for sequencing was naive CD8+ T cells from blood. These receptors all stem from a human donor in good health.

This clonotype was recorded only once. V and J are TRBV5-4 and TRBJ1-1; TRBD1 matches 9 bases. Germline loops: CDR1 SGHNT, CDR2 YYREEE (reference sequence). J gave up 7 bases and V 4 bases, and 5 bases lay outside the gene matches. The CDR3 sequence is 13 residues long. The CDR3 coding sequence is TGTGCCAGCAGCAGAGACAGGGGGGTTGAAGCTTTCTTT. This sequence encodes CASSRDRGVEAFF.

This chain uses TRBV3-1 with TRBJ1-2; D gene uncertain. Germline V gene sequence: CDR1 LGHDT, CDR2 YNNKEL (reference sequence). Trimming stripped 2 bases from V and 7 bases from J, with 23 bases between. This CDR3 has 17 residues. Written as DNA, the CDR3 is TGTGCCAGCAGCCAAAGCCCACCGGGTTTCTCAGTCGGTGGCTACACCTTC. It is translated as CASSQSPPGFSVGGYTF.

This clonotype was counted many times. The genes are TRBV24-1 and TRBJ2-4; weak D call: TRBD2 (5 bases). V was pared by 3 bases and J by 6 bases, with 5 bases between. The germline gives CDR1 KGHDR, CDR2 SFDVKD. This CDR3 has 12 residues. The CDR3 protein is CATSDGGNIQYF. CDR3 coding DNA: TGTGCCACCAGTGATGGAGGAAACATTCAGTACTTC.

For the CDR3, the DNA is TGTGCCAGCAGCTCAGGGGACTACTCTAGGTATGAGCAGTTCTTC. It encodes CASSSGDYSRYEQFF. The rearrangement uses TRBV27 and TRBJ2-1; tentatively, D is TRBD2 (7 bases). Germline loops: CDR1 MNHEY, CDR2 SMNVEV (reference sequence). Trimming shortened V by 6 bases and J by 8 bases, and 20 bases separated the two germline ends. This CDR3 comprises 15 residues.

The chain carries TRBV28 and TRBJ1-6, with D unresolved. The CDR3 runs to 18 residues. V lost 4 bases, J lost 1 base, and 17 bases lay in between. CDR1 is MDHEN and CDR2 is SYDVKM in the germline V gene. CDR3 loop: CASSSLDRMGSYNSPLHF. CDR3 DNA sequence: TGTGCCAGCAGTTCACTAGACCGGATGGGATCCTATAATTCACCCCTCCACTTT.

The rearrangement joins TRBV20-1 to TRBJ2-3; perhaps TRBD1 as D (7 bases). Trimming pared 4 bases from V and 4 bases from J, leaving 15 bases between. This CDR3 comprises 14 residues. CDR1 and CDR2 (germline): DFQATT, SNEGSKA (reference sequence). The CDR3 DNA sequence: TGCAGTGCTATAGGGAGCAGGGGGGCAGATACGCAGTATTTT. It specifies CSAIGSRGADTQYF.

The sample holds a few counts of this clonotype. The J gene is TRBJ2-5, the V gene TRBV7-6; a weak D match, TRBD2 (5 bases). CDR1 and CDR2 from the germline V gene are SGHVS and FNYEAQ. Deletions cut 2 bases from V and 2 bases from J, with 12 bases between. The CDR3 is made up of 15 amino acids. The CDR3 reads CASSLTERQQETQYF. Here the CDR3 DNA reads TGTGCCAGCAGCTTAACAGAGCGGCAGCAAGAGACCCAGTACTTC.

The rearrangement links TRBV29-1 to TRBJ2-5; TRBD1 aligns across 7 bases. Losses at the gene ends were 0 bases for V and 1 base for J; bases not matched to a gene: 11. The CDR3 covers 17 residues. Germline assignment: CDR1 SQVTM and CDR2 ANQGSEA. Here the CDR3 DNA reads TGCAGCGTTGAAGATTATCGACAGGGTAGCCTCCAAGAGACCCAGTACTTC. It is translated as CSVEDYRQGSLQETQYF.

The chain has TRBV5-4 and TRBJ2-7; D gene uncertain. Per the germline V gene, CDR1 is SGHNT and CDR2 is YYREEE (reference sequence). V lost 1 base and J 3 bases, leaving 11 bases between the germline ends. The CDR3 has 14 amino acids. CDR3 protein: CASSLKGSIYEQYF. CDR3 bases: TGTGCCAGCAGCTTGAAAGGATCGATCTACGAGCAGTACTTC.

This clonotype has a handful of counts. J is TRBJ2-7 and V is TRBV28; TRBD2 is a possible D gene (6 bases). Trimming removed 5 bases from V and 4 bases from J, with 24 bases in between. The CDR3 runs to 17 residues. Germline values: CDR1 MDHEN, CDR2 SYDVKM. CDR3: CASSPQSGLKTFYEQYF. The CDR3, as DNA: TGTGCCAGCAGTCCCCAGTCGGGACTTAAGACTTTTTACGAGCAGTACTTC.

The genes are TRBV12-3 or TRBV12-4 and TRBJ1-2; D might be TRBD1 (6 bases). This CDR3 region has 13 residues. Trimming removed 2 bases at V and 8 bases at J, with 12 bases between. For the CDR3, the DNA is TGTGCCAGCAGTTTATTCAGGGGTTGGGGCTACACCTTC. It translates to CASSLFRGWGYTF.

The CDR3 sequence: CASSQLGGSETQYF. The CDR3 DNA follows: TGCGCCAGCAGCCAACTTGGGGGATCGGAGACCCAGTACTTC. The chain uses TRBV4-1 and TRBJ2-5; perhaps D is TRBD1 or TRBD2 (5 bases each). CDR3 length: 14 residues. V lost 2 bases and J 5 bases, leaving 12 bases between the germline ends. Germline loops: CDR1 MGHRA, CDR2 YSYEKL.

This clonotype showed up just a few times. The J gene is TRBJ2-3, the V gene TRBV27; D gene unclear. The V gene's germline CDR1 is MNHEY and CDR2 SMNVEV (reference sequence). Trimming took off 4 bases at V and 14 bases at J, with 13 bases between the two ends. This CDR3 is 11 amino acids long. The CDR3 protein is CASSYSLQWYF. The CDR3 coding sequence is TGTGCCAGCAGTTACTCCCTACAATGGTATTTT.

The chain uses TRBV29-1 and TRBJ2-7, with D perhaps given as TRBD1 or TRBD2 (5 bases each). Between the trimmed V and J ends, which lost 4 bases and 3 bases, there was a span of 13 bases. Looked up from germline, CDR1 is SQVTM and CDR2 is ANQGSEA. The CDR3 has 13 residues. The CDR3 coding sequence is TGCAGCGTTGTAGGCCAGGGAGTCTACGAGCAGTACTTC. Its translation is CSVVGQGVYEQYF.

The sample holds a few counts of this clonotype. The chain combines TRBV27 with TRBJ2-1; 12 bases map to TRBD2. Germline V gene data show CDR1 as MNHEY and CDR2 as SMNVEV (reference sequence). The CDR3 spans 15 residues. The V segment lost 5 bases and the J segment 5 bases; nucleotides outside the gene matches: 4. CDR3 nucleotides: TGTGCCAGCAGTCTGACTAGCGGGAGACACAATGAGCAGTTCTTC. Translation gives CASSLTSGRHNEQFF.

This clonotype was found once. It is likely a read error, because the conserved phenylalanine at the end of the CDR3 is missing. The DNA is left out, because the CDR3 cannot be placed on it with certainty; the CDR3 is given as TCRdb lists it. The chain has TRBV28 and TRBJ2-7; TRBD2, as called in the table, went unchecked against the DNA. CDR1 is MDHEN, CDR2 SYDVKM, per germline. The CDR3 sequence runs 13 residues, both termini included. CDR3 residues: CASSPLNLAGVPL.

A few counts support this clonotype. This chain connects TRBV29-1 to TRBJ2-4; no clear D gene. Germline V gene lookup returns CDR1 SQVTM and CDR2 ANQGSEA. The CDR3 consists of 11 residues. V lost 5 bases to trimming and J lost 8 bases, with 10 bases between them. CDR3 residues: CSVPKGDIQYF. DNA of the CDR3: TGCAGCGTTCCAAAGGGTGACATTCAGTACTTC.

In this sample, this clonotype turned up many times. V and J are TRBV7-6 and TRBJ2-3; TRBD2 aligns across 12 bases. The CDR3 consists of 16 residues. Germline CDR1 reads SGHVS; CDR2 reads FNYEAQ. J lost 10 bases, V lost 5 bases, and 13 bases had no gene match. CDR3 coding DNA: TGTGCCAGCAGCCACGGACTAGCGGGATCCCAGGTCGCGCAGTATTTT. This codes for CASSHGLAGSQVAQYF.

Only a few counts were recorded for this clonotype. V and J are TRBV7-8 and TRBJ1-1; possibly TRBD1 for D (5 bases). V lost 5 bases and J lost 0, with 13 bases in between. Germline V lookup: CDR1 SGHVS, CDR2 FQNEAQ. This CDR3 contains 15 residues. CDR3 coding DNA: TGTGCCAGCAGCCTAGGGTCGGACATGAACACTGAAGCTTTCTTT. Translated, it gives CASSLGSDMNTEAFF.

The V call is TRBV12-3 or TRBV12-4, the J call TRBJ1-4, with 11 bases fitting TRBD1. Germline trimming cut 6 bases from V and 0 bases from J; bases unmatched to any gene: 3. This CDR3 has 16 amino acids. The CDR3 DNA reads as TGTGCCAGCAGCGGACAGGGGGCTGCAACTAATGAAAAACTGTTTTTT. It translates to CASSGQGAATNEKLFF.

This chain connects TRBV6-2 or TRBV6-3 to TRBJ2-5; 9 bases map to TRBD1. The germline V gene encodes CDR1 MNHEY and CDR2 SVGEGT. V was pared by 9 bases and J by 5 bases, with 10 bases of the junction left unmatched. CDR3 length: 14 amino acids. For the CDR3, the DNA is TGTGCCAGTGAAGGACAGGGGAGTTTGGAGACCCAGTACTTC. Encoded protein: CASEGQGSLETQYF.

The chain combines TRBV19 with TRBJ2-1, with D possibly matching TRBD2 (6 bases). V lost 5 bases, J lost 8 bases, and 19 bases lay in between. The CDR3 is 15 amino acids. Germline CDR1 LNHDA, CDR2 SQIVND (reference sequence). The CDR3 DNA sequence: TGTGCCAGTAGTCTGGGGGGACTCCCGTCAGATGAGCAGTTCTTC. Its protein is CASSLGGLPSDEQFF.

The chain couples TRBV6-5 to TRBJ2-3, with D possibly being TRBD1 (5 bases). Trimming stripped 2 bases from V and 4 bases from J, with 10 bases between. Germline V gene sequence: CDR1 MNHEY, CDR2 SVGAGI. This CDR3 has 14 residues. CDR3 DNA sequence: TGTGCCAGCAGTTACGACAGCCCGCCAGATACGCAGTATTTT. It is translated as CASSYDSPPDTQYF.

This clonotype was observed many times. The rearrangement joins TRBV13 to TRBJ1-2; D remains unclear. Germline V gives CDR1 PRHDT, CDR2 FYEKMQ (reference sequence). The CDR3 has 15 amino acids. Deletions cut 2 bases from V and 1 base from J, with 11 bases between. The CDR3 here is CASSLWGAFNYGYTF. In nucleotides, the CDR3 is TGTGCCAGCAGCTTATGGGGTGCTTTTAACTATGGCTACACCTTC.

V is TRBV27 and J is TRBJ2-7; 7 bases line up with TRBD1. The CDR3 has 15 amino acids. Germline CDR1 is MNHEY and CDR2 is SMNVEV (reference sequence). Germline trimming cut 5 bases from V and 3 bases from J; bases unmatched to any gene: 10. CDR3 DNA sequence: TGTGCCAGCAGTCGACAGGGTGGGGGTTACTACGAGCAGTACTTC. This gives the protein CASSRQGGGYYEQYF.

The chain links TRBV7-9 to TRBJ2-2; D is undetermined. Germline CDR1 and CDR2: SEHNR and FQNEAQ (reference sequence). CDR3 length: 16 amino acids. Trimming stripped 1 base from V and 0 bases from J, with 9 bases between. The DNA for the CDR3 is TGTGCCAGCAGCTTAGGACGTCAGTCGAACACCGGGGAGCTGTTTTTT. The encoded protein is CASSLGRQSNTGELFF.

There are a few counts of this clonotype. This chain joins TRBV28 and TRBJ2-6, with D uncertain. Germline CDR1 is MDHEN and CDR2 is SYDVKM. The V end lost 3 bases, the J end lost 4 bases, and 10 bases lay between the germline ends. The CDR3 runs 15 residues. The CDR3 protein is CASSFFTTGANVLTF. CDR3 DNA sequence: TGTGCCAGCAGTTTCTTCACGACAGGGGCCAACGTCCTGACTTTC.